A single sample gave rise to the 3 T cell receptor beta chains below, sequenced in a study of shared clonotypes between healthy human individuals (dated by TCRdb to 2020 to 2022). The library was generated by the immunoSEQ multiplex PCR assay. TCRdb limited this immuneACCESS table to in-frame rearrangements with V and J called. A share of clones is missing; checked studies link under half to unresolved V genes, and the rest is unexplained. The sample yields around 320,000 clones; around 90% were counted once. The top ten hold roughly 16% of the sample. Material: memory CD8+ T cells sorted from blood. Reading the label with the study, this specimen's cell subset or site is: CD45RO+ cells pooled with CCR7-negative TemRA cells. The receptors shown here come from a man younger than 35 in good health.

This clone was recorded a few times. This sequence joins TRBV7-9 and TRBJ2-3; the match to TRBD2 covers 11 bases. This CDR3 comprises 16 residues. The V gene's germline CDR1 is SEHNR and CDR2 FQNEAQ (reference sequence). Trimming at V came to 5 bases and at J to 2 bases, leaving 6 bases not matched to a gene. The CDR3 sequence is CASSPRLAGITDTQYF. CDR3 bases: TGTGCCAGCAGCCCTAGACTAGCGGGGATCACAGATACGCAGTATTTT.

CDR3 sequence reads: CASSFFEGHEQYF. As DNA, the CDR3 is TGTGCCAGCAGCTTTTTCGAGGGCCACGAGCAGTACTTC. The chain uses TRBV7-2 and TRBJ2-7, with D possibly being TRBD2 (5 bases). The CDR3 contains 13 residues. Germline CDR1 reads SGHTA; CDR2 reads FQGNSA. V lost 3 bases to trimming and J lost 5 bases, with 11 bases between them.

This CDR3 reads CASSDGSSYNEQFF. The CDR3, as DNA: TGTGCCAGCAGTGACGGGAGCTCCTACAATGAGCAGTTCTTC. The gene calls are TRBV7-9 and TRBJ2-1; tentative D call: TRBD2 (6 bases). Trimming took 6 bases from V and 0 from J, leaving 9 bases between them. Per germline, CDR1 SEHNR and CDR2 FQNEAQ (reference sequence). The CDR3 contains 14 residues.